The TCR beta chain described here comes from a study of shared clonotypes between healthy human individuals. Study-level points and caveats: Rarefaction revealed incomplete sorted-subset sequencing despite large depth. Among the subsets, naive ones generally showed larger estimated richness than memory ones. Having only a few donors restricted how much genetic and exposure-history diversity was captured.

Details on this clone: Its antigen is as yet unknown.

CD45RO negativity and positive selection for CCR7 defined naive CD8 cells, a population that excluded terminally differentiated effector memory CD45RA+ cells. Profiling relied on immunoSEQ multiplex PCR, and the TCRdb table lists in-frame clones only, not all of them. The sample yields around 1,900,000 clones, around 95% seen once. Per germline, CDR1 SGHAT and CDR2 FQNNGV. This CDR3 is 14 amino acids long. Trimming pared 5 bases from V and 6 bases from J, leaving 13 bases between. The TCR sequence derives from a man younger than 35 in good health. Some clones in this sample may be carry-over from other donors' samples. Specimen: naive CD8+ T cells from PBMCs. This chain links TRBV11-2 with TRBJ2-2; D is uncertain. The CDR3 sequence: CASSPPPVSGELFF. In DNA, the CDR3 is TGTGCCAGCAGCCCCCCCCCTGTCTCCGGGGAGCTGTTTTTT.